A selection of T cell receptor beta chains follows, all from one sample in a study of T cell changes during pregnancy in multiple sclerosis. Only in-frame clones appear in the TCRdb table, and some are missing; sequencing was by immunoSEQ multiplex PCR. Among about 28,000 clones, nearly 90% were seen once, and the ten largest hold about 0.8%. The sample here was CD4+ T cells from peripheral blood mononuclear cells, taken in the second trimester of pregnancy. These receptors came from a female donor with multiple sclerosis, enrolled in a pregnancy study. CDR3s include the opening cysteine and the closing phenylalanine or tryptophan. D genes are given only for firm matches. Clone size is given for some rows only: seen once, a few or many times, or a class if the clone is expanded.

CDR3 length: 15; V gene: TRBV23-1; J gene: TRBJ1-4; clone size: -; D gene: TRBD1; CDR3 protein: CASSQKRQGNEKLFF; CDR3 DNA: TGCGCCAGCAGTCAAAAAAGACAGGGTAATGAAAAACTGTTTTTT
CDR3 length: 14; V gene: TRBV5-4; J gene: TRBJ2-3; clone size: -; D gene: TRBD1; CDR3 protein: CASSIPQGANTQYF; CDR3 DNA: TGTGCCAGCAGCATACCACAGGGGGCAAATACGCAGTATTTT
CDR3 length: 14; V gene: TRBV29-1; J gene: TRBJ2-5; clone size: -; D gene: -; CDR3 protein: CSVGNRRIQETQYF; CDR3 DNA: TGCAGCGTCGGAAACAGACGGATCCAAGAGACCCAGTACTTC
CDR3 length: 13; V gene: TRBV4-1; J gene: TRBJ2-5; clone size: -; D gene: -; CDR3 protein: CASSLQLVETQYF; CDR3 DNA: TGCGCCAGCAGCCTTCAACTTGTAGAGACCCAGTACTTC
CDR3 length: 12; V gene: TRBV10-3; J gene: TRBJ1-1; clone size: -; D gene: -; CDR3 protein: CAISREGWRAFF; CDR3 DNA: TGTGCCATCAGTAGAGAGGGATGGAGGGCTTTCTTT
CDR3 length: 14; V gene: TRBV6-1; J gene: TRBJ1-2; clone size: -; D gene: -; CDR3 protein: CASSEFLRDYGYTF; CDR3 DNA: TGTGCCAGCAGTGAATTTCTCCGAGACTATGGCTACACCTTC
CDR3 length: 15; V gene: TRBV9; J gene: TRBJ1-2; clone size: -; D gene: -; CDR3 protein: CASSPGRALNYGYTF; CDR3 DNA: TGTGCCAGCAGCCCCGGCAGGGCGCTTAACTATGGCTACACCTTC
CDR3 length: 14; V gene: TRBV2; J gene: TRBJ2-5; clone size: -; D gene: -; CDR3 protein: CASSDPLSQETQYF; CDR3 DNA: TGTGCCAGCAGTGATCCCCTATCACAAGAGACCCAGTACTTC
CDR3 length: 16; V gene: TRBV19; J gene: TRBJ2-2; clone size: -; D gene: TRBD2; CDR3 protein: CASRRPGGQGTGELFF; CDR3 DNA: TGTGCCAGTAGACGTCCGGGAGGGCAGGGCACCGGGGAGCTGTTTTTT
CDR3 length: 12; V gene: TRBV28; J gene: TRBJ2-1; clone size: once; D gene: -; CDR3 protein: CASSLVNGEQFF; CDR3 DNA: TGTGCCAGCAGTTTGGTGAACGGTGAGCAGTTCTTC
CDR3 length: 15; V gene: TRBV11-2; J gene: TRBJ2-1; clone size: -; D gene: TRBD2; CDR3 protein: CASSLGLAEYNEQFF; CDR3 DNA: TGTGCCAGCAGCTTAGGACTAGCGGAATACAATGAGCAGTTCTTC
CDR3 length: 14; V gene: TRBV28; J gene: TRBJ1-2; clone size: -; D gene: TRBD1; CDR3 protein: CASRDRAGGGGYTF; CDR3 DNA: TGTGCCAGCCGAGACAGGGCCGGGGGGGGAGGCTACACCTTC
CDR3 length: 15; V gene: TRBV6-5; J gene: TRBJ2-7; clone size: -; D gene: TRBD1; CDR3 protein: CASRPIGTGNYEQYF; CDR3 DNA: TGTGCCAGCAGACCAATCGGGACAGGAAACTACGAGCAGTACTTC